A selection of T cell receptor beta chains follows, all from one sample in a study of shared clonotypes between healthy human individuals. Sequencing used immunoSEQ multiplex PCR; TCRdb keeps in-frame clones, though not all of them. This table has roughly 2 million clones, approximately 95% appearing once. Sample: naive CD4+ T cells sorted from blood. Source of these receptors: a man aged 18 to 30 in good health. Both conserved end residues are part of each CDR3. Fields, in order: clone size, D gene, V gene, J gene, CDR3 DNA, CDR3 protein. The D gene is left open where the match is weak. A clone size is listed for some rows: how often the clone was seen (once, few, many), or a class if it is expanded.

clone size: .
D gene: .
V gene: TRBV5-1
J gene: TRBJ1-4
CDR3 DNA: TGCGCCAGCAGTGGGGAACTGGGTAATGAAAAACTGTTTTTT
CDR3 protein: CASSGELGNEKLFF

clone size: .
D gene: .
V gene: TRBV18
J gene: TRBJ1-1
CDR3 DNA: TGTGCCAGCTCCCAGACAGCTAAGAACACTGAAGCTTTCTTT
CDR3 protein: CASSQTAKNTEAFF

clone size: .
D gene: .
V gene: TRBV30
J gene: TRBJ2-2
CDR3 DNA: TGTGCCTGGAGAGGGGACTTGCGGACCGGGGAGCTGTTTTTT
CDR3 protein: CAWRGDLRTGELFF

clone size: .
D gene: .
V gene: TRBV4-3
J gene: TRBJ2-3
CDR3 DNA: TGCGCCAGCAGCAAGTTGGTAGGAGATACGCAGTATTTT
CDR3 protein: CASSKLVGDTQYF

clone size: .
D gene: .
V gene: TRBV30
J gene: TRBJ2-7
CDR3 DNA: TGTGCCTGGAGTCTTGTAGGGAGCACGGGCGAGCAGTACTTC
CDR3 protein: CAWSLVGSTGEQYF

clone size: .
D gene: TRBD2
V gene: TRBV14
J gene: TRBJ2-5
CDR3 DNA: TGTGCCAGCAGCCAAGACCTCTCGGGAGGGATCCTGTGGAAGACCCAGTACTTC
CDR3 protein: CASSQDLSGGILWKTQYF

clone size: .
D gene: .
V gene: TRBV2
J gene: TRBJ2-5
CDR3 DNA: TGTGCCAGCAGTGAGAACAGAAAAGAGACCCAGTACTTC
CDR3 protein: CASSENRKETQYF

clone size: .
D gene: TRBD1
V gene: TRBV5-4
J gene: TRBJ1-4
CDR3 DNA: TGTGCCAGCAGCTCATGGACAGGAGGAGAAAAACTGTTTTTT
CDR3 protein: CASSSWTGGEKLFF

clone size: .
D gene: .
V gene: TRBV5-1
J gene: TRBJ2-3
CDR3 DNA: TGCGCCAGCAGCTTGACTAGAGAGACAGATACGCAGTATTTT
CDR3 protein: CASSLTRETDTQYF

clone size: .
D gene: .
V gene: TRBV9
J gene: TRBJ1-4
CDR3 DNA: TGTGCCAGCAGCGAGGAGGCTGGGCATGCAACTAATGAAAAACTGTTTTTT
CDR3 protein: CASSEEAGHATNEKLFF

clone size: .
D gene: .
V gene: TRBV30
J gene: TRBJ2-5
CDR3 DNA: TGTGCCTGGGGAGAGGGAGAGACCCAGTACTTC
CDR3 protein: CAWGEGETQYF

clone size: .
D gene: .
V gene: TRBV11-2
J gene: TRBJ1-5
CDR3 DNA: TGTGCCAGCAGCTTAGAGGCAGTTAATCAGCCCCAGCATTTT
CDR3 protein: CASSLEAVNQPQHF

clone size: .
D gene: TRBD2
V gene: TRBV5-4
J gene: TRBJ2-5
CDR3 DNA: TGTGCCAGCAGCTTGGTAGCGGGGGCGGGGGGAGAGACCCAGTACTTC
CDR3 protein: CASSLVAGAGGETQYF

clone size: .
D gene: .
V gene: TRBV7-6
J gene: TRBJ2-5
CDR3 DNA: TGTGCCAGCAGCTTAGACCTCGAGGGGACCCAGTACTTC
CDR3 protein: CASSLDLEGTQYF

clone size: .
D gene: TRBD1
V gene: TRBV10-3
J gene: TRBJ1-3
CDR3 DNA: TGTGCCATCAGTGCCCGACAGGGAACTGGAAACACCATATATTTT
CDR3 protein: CAISARQGTGNTIYF

clone size: once
D gene: .
V gene: TRBV5-4
J gene: TRBJ2-3
CDR3 DNA: TGTGCCAGCAGCTTGGGGGTCGAGAGGGATACGCAGTATTTT
CDR3 protein: CASSLGVERDTQYF

clone size: once
D gene: .
V gene: TRBV7-6
J gene: TRBJ1-6
CDR3 DNA: TGTGCCAGCAGCCCAGACGCGACAGTGACACCCCTCCACTTT
CDR3 protein: CASSPDATVTPLHF

clone size: .
D gene: .
V gene: TRBV6-7
J gene: TRBJ1-1
CDR3 DNA: TGTGCCAGCAGTTACCCGGGGGCCCCCTCCGGCAACACTGAAGCTTTCTTT
CDR3 protein: CASSYPGAPSGNTEAFF

clone size: .
D gene: .
V gene: TRBV5-4
J gene: TRBJ2-4
CDR3 DNA: TGTGCCAGCAGCTCCAAGGGTGACCCAACCAAAAACATTCAGTACTTC
CDR3 protein: CASSSKGDPTKNIQYF